This is a list of T cell receptor beta chains from one sample in a study of blood T cell repertoires in COVID-19. Sequenced by immunoSEQ multiplex PCR; TCRdb stores in-frame clones only, minus some. The sample holds approximately 93,000 clones, about 87% seen once. The sample taken for sequencing was peripheral blood. Every receptor here comes from a human donor in a cohort sampled during active COVID-19. CDR3s include the opening cysteine and the closing phenylalanine or tryptophan. Fields, in order: D gene, clone size, V gene, J gene, CDR3 protein, CDR3 DNA. The D gene is left open where the match is weak. The size entry is marked missing in some rows and otherwise reads once, few, many or a size class.

TRBD2,-,TRBV7-9,TRBJ2-7,CASSLGVGGASSLTYEQYF,TGTGCCAGCAGCTTAGGGGTCGGGGGGGCTTCTTCCCTTACCTACGAGCAGTACTTC
-,-,TRBV18,TRBJ1-1,CASSPLGRGIPEAFF,TGTGCCAGCTCACCACTAGGCAGGGGAATTCCTGAAGCTTTCTTT
TRBD1,-,TRBV11-2,TRBJ2-7,CASTYTGTGTYEQYF,TGTGCCAGCACCTATACCGGGACAGGGACCTACGAGCAGTACTTC
-,-,TRBV27,TRBJ2-2,CASSLRAGELFF,TGTGCCAGCAGTTTAAGAGCCGGGGAGCTGTTTTTT
-,once,TRBV7-8,TRBJ2-7,CASSFSGVPYEQYF,TGTGCCAGCAGCTTCTCAGGGGTACCCTACGAGCAGTACTTC
TRBD2,-,TRBV6-5,TRBJ2-3,CASSSVAGRGQYF,TGTGCCAGCAGCTCTGTAGCGGGTCGGGGGCAGTATTTT
-,-,TRBV11-2,TRBJ2-3,CASSLAGNQGGGTQYF,TGTGCCAGCAGCTTAGCCGGGAATCAGGGAGGAGGCACGCAGTATTTT
-,-,TRBV30,TRBJ1-4,CAWKSGSLNEKLFF,TGTGCCTGGAAAAGCGGATCCCTTAATGAAAAACTGTTTTTT
TRBD2,-,TRBV24-1,TRBJ2-1,CATSDWVAGGYNEQFF,TGTGCCACCAGTGATTGGGTAGCGGGGGGGTACAATGAGCAGTTCTTC
TRBD2,-,TRBV5-1,TRBJ2-3,CASSLGLAGGSTDTQYF,TGCGCCAGCAGCTTGGGACTAGCGGGAGGTAGCACAGATACGCAGTATTTT
-,once,TRBV5-4,TRBJ2-6,CASSLKAGAGANVLTF,TGTGCCAGCAGCTTGAAGGCAGGGGCTGGGGCCAACGTCCTGACTTTC
TRBD2,-,TRBV2,TRBJ2-1,CASSGGTYNEQFF,TGTGCCAGCTCCGGGGGGACCTACAATGAGCAGTTCTTC
-,-,TRBV6-5,TRBJ1-1,CASSVAGVGAFF,TGTGCCAGCAGCGTAGCAGGGGTTGGGGCTTTCTTT
TRBD1,-,TRBV27,TRBJ2-3,CASSRQGGGGTDTQYF,TGTGCCAGCAGTAGACAGGGGGGAGGAGGCACAGATACGCAGTATTTT
TRBD1,once,TRBV2,TRBJ2-7,CASRITGARAEQYF,TGTGCCAGCAGGATAACAGGGGCCCGTGCCGAGCAGTACTTC